Listed here are 8 T cell receptor beta chains from one sample, sequenced in a study of cytomegalovirus exposure and HLA in healthy donors. The PCR contained 60 Vbeta and 13 Jbeta primers. The table came from immunoSEQ multiplex PCR; TCRdb's copy has only in-frame clones and leaves some out. The sample includes 160,000 or so clones, roughly 83% of them seen just once. The sequenced sample consisted of PBMCs. Every receptor here comes from a man aged 30 to 45 in good health and CMV-seronegative.

J is TRBJ1-5 and V is TRBV28, with 8 bases identical to TRBD1. CDR3 size: 17 residues. Trimming took 6 bases from V and 0 from J; bases not matched to a gene: 10. Germline CDR1 reads MDHEN; CDR2 reads SYDVKM. The CDR3 DNA is TGTGCCAGCAGAAATACCGGGACAGGTTATAGCAATCAGCCCCAGCATTTT. Its translation: CASRNTGTGYSNQPQHF.

The V and J genes are TRBV19 and TRBJ2-3, with a possible D match to TRBD2 (7 bases). Between the trimmed V and J ends, which lost 0 bases and 4 bases, there was a span of 11 bases. Germline CDR1 reads LNHDA; CDR2 reads SQIVND (reference sequence). The CDR3 is 15 amino acids. As DNA, the CDR3 is TGTGCCAGTAGTATAGACAGGGAGGGGGCAGATACGCAGTATTTT. Its protein product is CASSIDREGADTQYF.

Written as DNA, the CDR3 is TGTGCCAGCAGAGAGGACAGGGGAGAGTTAGGAGAGACCCAGTACTTC. Encoded protein: CASREDRGELGETQYF. The rearrangement joins TRBV6-6 to TRBJ2-5; 9 nucleotides line up with TRBD1. Looked up from germline, CDR1 is MNHNY and CDR2 is SVGAGI (reference sequence). V lost 6 bases to trimming and J lost 4 bases; unmatched junction nucleotides: 12. The CDR3 spans 16 residues.

This chain links TRBV19 with TRBJ1-2; D is uncertain. V dropped 7 bases and J dropped 1 base, with 16 bases sitting between them. This CDR3 has 15 amino acids. CDR1 and CDR2 from the germline V gene are LNHDA and SQIVND (reference sequence). The CDR3 sequence: CASTLEAAFNYGYTF. In nucleotides, the CDR3 is TGTGCCAGTACCCTCGAGGCCGCTTTTAACTATGGCTACACCTTC.

This clone was recorded only once. The chain uses TRBV5-1 and TRBJ1-2; 7 nucleotides match TRBD1. The CDR3 extends over 18 amino acids. CDR1 is SGHRS, CDR2 YFSETQ, per germline. The junction had 22 bases not matched to a gene; V was cut back by 4 bases and J by 7 bases. The CDR3 sequence is CASSVAATVNRGSSGYTF. The DNA for the CDR3 is TGCGCCAGCAGCGTCGCAGCTACGGTGAACAGGGGTTCGAGTGGCTACACCTTC.

CDR3 in amino acids: CASSQDGTSGVYNEQFF. The DNA for the CDR3 is TGTGCCAGCAGCCAAGATGGCACTAGCGGGGTCTACAATGAGCAGTTCTTC. The chain uses TRBV4-2 and TRBJ2-1, with 10 nucleotides matching TRBD2. Trimming took 0 bases from V and 3 from J; bases not matched to a gene: 5. The CDR3 covers 17 residues. Germline loops: CDR1 LGHNA, CDR2 YNFKEQ.

The chain is built from TRBV5-1 and TRBJ1-2; 9 bases map to TRBD1. Germline loops: CDR1 SGHRS, CDR2 YFSETQ. The CDR3 contains 14 residues. With V trimmed by 0 bases and J by 6 bases, 3 bases remained unmatched. The CDR3 region is CASSLVTGGDGYTF. The CDR3 bases are TGCGCCAGCAGCTTGGTAACAGGGGGCGATGGCTACACCTTC.

The rearrangement uses TRBV19 and TRBJ2-7; TRBD2 is a possible D gene (6 bases). Deletions cut 5 bases from V and 0 bases from J, with 11 bases between. This CDR3 region has 14 residues. Germline V gene sequence: CDR1 LNHDA, CDR2 SQIVND (reference sequence). CDR3 region: CASSGGLLSYEQYF. For the CDR3, the DNA is TGTGCCAGTAGTGGGGGACTGCTCTCCTACGAGCAGTACTTC.